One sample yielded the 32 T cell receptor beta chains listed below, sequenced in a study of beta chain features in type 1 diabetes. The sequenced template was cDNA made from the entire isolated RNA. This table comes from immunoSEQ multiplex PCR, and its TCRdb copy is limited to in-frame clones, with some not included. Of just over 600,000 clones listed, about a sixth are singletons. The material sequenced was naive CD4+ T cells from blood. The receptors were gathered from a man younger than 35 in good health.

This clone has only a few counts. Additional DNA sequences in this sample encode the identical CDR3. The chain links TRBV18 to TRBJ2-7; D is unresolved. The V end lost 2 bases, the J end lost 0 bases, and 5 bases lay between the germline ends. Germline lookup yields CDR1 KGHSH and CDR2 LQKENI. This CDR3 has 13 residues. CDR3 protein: CASSPDISYEQYF. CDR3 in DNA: TGTGCCAGCTCACCAGACATCTCCTACGAGCAGTACTTC.

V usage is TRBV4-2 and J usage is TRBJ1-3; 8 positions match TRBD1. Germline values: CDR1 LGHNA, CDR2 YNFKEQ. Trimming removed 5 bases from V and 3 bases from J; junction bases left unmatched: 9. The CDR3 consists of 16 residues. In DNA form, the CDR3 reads TGTGCCAGCAGCGAGCGACAGGGGCCGATTGGAAACACCATATATTTT. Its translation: CASSERQGPIGNTIYF.

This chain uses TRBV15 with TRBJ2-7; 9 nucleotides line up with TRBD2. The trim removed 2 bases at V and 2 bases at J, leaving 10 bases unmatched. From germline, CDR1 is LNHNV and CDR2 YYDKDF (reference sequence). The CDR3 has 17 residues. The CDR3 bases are TGTGCCACCAGCAGATGGACCGAACTAGCGGGCACCTACGAGCAGTACTTC. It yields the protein CATSRWTELAGTYEQYF. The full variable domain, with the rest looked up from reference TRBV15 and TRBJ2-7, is DAMVIQNPRYQVTQFGKPVTLSCSQTLNHNVMYWYQQKSSQAPKLLFHYYDKDFNNEADTPDNFQSRRPNTSFCFLDIRSPGLGDTAMYLCATSRWTELAGTYEQYFGPGTRLTVT.

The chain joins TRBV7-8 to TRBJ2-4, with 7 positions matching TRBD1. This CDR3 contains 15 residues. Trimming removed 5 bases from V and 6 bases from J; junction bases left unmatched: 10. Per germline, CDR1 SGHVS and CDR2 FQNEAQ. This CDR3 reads CASSPNRWTGNIQYF. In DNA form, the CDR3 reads TGTGCCAGCAGCCCTAACCGATGGACAGGAAACATTCAGTACTTC.

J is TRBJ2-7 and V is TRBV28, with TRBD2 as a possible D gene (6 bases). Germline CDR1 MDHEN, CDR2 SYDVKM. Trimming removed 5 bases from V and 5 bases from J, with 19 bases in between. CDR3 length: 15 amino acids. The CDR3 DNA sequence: TGTGCCAGCAGTAGTTTCTCAGGAGGGGTCCACGAGCAGTACTTC. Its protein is CASSSFSGGVHEQYF. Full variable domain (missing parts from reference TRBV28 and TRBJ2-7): DVKVTQSSRYLVKRTGEKVFLECVQDMDHENMFWYRQDPGLGLRLIYFSYDVKMKEKGDIPEGYSVSREKKERFSLILESASTNQTSMYLCASSSFSGGVHEQYFGPGTRLTVT.

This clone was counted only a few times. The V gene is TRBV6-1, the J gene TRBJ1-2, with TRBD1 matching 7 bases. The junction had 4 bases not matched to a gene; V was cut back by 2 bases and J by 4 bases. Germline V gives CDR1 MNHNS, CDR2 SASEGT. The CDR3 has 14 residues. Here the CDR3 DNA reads TGTGCCAGCAGTGAATTACAGGGGCGCTATGGCTACACCTTC. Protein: CASSELQGRYGYTF.

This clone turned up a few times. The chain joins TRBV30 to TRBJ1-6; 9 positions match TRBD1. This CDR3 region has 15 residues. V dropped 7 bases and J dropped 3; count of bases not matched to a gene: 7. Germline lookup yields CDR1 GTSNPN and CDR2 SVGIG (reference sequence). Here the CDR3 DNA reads TGTGCCTACTCCGGGACAGGGAACTATAATTCACCCCTCCACTTT. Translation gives CAYSGTGNYNSPLHF.

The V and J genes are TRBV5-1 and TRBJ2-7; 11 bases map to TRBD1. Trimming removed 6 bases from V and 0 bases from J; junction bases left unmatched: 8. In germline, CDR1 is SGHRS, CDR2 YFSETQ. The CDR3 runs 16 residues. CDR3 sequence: CASKPAGTGGSYEQYF. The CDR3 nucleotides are TGCGCCAGCAAACCTGCCGGGACAGGGGGCTCCTACGAGCAGTACTTC.

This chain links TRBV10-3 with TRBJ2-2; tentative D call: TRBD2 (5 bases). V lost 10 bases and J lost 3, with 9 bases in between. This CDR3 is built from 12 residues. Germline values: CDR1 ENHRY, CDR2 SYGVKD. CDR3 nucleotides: TGTGCCACTAAGGGAGACACCGGGGAGCTGTTTTTT. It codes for CATKGDTGELFF.

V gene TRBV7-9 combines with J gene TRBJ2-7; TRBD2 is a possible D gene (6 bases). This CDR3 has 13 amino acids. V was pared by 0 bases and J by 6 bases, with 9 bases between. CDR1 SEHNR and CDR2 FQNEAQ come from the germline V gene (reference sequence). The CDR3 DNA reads TGTGCCAGCAGCTTAGCAGGGAGGCCCGAGCAGTACTTC. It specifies CASSLAGRPEQYF. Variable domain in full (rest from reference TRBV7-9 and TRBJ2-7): DTGVSQNPRHKITKRGQNVTFRCDPISEHNRLYWYRQTLGQGPEFLTYFQNEAQLEKSRLLSDRFSAERPKGSFSTLEIQRTEQGDSAMYLCASSLAGRPEQYFGPGTRLTVT.

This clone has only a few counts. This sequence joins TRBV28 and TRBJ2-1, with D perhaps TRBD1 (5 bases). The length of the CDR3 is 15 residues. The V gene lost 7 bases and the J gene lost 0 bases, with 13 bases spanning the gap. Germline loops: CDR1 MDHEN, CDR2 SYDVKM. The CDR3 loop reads CASTVTGSSYNEQFF. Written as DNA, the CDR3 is TGTGCCAGCACCGTAACAGGAAGCTCCTACAATGAGCAGTTCTTC.

CDR3 coding DNA: TGTGCCAGCAGTGCTCGGGAGGGACGTAATGAAAAACTGTTTTTT. This translates into CASSAREGRNEKLFF. V and J are TRBV2 and TRBJ1-4; D perhaps matches TRBD1 (5 bases). The germline V gene has CDR1 SNHLY and CDR2 FYNNEI. The CDR3 contains 15 residues. V lost 4 bases and J lost 4, with 13 bases in between.

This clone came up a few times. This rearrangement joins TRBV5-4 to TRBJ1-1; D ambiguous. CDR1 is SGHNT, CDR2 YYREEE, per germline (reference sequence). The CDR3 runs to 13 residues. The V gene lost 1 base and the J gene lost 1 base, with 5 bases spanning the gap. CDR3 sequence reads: CASSLTSNTEAFF. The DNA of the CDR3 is TGTGCCAGCAGCTTGACATCGAACACTGAAGCTTTCTTT.

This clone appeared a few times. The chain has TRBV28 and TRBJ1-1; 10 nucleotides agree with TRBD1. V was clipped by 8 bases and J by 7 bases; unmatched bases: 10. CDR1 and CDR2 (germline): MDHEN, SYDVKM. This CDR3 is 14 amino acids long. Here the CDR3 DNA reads TGTGCCAGCCGGGACAGGGGACGGTCGTTTGAAGCTTTCTTT. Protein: CASRDRGRSFEAFF.

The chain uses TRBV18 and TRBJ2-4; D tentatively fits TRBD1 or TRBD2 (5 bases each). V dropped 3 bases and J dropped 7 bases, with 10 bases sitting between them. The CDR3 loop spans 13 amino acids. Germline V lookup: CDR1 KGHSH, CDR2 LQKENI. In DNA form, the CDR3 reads TGTGCCAGCTCACCGGACGGGGCGAACATTCAGTACTTC. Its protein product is CASSPDGANIQYF.

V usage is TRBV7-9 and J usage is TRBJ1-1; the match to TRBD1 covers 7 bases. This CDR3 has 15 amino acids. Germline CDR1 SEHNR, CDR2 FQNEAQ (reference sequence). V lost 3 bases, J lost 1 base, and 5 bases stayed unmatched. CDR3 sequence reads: CASSFTGDRNTEAFF. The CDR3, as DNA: TGTGCCAGCAGCTTTACAGGGGATCGGAACACTGAAGCTTTCTTT.

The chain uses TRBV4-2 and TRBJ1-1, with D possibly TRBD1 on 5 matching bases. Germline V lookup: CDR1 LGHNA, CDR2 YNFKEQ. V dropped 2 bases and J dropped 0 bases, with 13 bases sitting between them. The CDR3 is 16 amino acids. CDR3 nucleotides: TGTGCCAGCAGCCAACAGGGCGGAGGGATGAACACTGAAGCTTTCTTT. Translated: CASSQQGGGMNTEAFF.

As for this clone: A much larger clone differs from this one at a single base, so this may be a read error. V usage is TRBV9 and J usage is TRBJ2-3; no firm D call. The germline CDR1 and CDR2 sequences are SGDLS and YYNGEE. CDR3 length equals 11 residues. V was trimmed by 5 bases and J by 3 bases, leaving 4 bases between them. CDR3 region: CASRLTDTQYF. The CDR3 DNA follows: TGTGCCAGCAGGTTAACAGATACGCAGTATTTT.

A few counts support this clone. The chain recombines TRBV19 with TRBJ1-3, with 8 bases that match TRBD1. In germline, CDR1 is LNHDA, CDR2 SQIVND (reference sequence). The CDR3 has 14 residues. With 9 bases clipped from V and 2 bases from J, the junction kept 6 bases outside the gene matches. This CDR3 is CASREQGAGNTIYF. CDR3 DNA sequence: TGTGCCAGCCGGGAACAGGGGGCTGGAAACACCATATATTTT.

CDR3 sequence: CASSSTGEVTGELFF. The CDR3 DNA sequence: TGTGCCAGCAGCTCGACAGGGGAGGTTACCGGGGAGCTGTTTTTT. This chain uses TRBV7-2 with TRBJ2-2; TRBD1 matches 8 bases. The V gene's germline CDR1 is SGHTA and CDR2 FQGNSA. The CDR3 extends over 15 amino acids. The V segment lost 4 bases and the J segment 5 bases; nucleotides outside the gene matches: 6.

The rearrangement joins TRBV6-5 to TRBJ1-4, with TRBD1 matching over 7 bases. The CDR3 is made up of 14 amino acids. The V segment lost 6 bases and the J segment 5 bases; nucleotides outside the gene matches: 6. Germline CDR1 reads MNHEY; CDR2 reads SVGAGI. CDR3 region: CASSPDRVNEKLFF. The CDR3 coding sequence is TGTGCCAGCAGCCCTGACAGGGTAAATGAAAAACTGTTTTTT.

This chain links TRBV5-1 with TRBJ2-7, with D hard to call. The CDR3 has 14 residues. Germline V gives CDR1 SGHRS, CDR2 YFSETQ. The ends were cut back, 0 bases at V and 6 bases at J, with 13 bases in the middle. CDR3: CASSLEAALGEQYF. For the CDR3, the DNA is TGCGCCAGCAGCTTGGAGGCCGCCCTCGGCGAGCAGTACTTC.

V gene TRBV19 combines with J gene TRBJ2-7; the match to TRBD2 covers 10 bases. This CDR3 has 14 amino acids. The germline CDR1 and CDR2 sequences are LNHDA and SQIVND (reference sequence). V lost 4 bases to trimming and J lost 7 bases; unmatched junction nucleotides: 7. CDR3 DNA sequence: TGTGCCAGTAGTACCGGGACTAGCGCGCGGGAGCAGTACTTC. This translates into CASSTGTSAREQYF.

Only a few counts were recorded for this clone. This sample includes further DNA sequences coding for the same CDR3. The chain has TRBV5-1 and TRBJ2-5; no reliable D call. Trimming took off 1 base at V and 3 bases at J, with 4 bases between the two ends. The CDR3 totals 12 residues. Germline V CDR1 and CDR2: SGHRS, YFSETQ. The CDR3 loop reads CASSLSEETQYF. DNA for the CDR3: TGCGCCAGCAGCTTGTCGGAAGAGACCCAGTACTTC.

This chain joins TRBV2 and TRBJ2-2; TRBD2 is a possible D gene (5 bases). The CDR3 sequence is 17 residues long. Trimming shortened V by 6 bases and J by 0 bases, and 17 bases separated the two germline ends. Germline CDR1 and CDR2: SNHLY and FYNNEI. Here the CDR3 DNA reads TGTGCCAGCAGCGACGGGAAGGGATTCGCGAACACCGGGGAGCTGTTTTTT. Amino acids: CASSDGKGFANTGELFF.

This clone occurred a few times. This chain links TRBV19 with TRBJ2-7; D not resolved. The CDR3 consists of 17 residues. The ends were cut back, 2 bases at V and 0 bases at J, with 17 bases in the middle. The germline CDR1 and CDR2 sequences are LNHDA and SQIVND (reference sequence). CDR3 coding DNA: TGTGCCAGTAGTATACGCGATTCGGGTAAGATCTCCTACGAGCAGTACTTC. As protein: CASSIRDSGKISYEQYF.

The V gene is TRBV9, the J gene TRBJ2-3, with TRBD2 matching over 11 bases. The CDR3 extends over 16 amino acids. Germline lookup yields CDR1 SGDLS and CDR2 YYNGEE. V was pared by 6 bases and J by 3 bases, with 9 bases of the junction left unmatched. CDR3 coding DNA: TGTGCCAGCACCAGAAGCCCTAGCGGGAGGACAGATACGCAGTATTTT. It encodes CASTRSPSGRTDTQYF.

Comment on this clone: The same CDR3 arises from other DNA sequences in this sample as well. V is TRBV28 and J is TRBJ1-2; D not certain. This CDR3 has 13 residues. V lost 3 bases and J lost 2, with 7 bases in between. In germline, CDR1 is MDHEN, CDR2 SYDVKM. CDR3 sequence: CASSLGLNYGYTF. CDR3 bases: TGTGCCAGCAGTTTGGGGTTAAACTATGGCTACACCTTC.

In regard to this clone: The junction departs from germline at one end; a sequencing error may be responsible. The CDR3 is CASSGQGVRPPDF. The CDR3 nucleotides read TGCGCCAGCAGCGGACAGGGTGTAAGACCGCCGGATTTT. The chain carries TRBV5-1 and TRBJ2-3; 8 bases are a match to TRBD1. Germline V lookup: CDR1 SGHRS, CDR2 YFSETQ. CDR3 length: 13 amino acids.

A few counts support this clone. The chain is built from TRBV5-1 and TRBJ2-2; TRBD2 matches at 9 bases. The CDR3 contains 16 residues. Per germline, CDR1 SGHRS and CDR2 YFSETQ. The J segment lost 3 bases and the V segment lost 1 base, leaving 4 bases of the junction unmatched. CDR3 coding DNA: TGCGCCAGCAGCTTGATAGCGGGAGAGGACACCGGGGAGCTGTTTTTT. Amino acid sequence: CASSLIAGEDTGELFF.

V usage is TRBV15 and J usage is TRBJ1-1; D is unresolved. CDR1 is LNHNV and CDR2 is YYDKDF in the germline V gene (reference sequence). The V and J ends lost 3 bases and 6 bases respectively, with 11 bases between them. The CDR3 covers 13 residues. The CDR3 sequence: CATSSEIVPEAFF. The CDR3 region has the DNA TGTGCCACCAGCAGCGAAATAGTCCCTGAAGCTTTCTTT.

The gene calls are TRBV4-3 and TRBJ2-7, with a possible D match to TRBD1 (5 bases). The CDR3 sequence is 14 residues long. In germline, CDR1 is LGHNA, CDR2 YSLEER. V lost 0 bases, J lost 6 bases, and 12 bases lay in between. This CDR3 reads CASSQDRGSGEQYF. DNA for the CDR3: TGCGCCAGCAGCCAAGATAGGGGTTCGGGCGAGCAGTACTTC.